The source of this T cell receptor (beta chain) is a study of OX40 agonist ivuxolimab in advanced cancers. Peripheral blood came from all dose cohorts at three timepoints. The CDR3 is 15 amino acids. The V segment lost 7 bases and the J segment 3 bases; nucleotides outside the gene matches: 4. Germline CDR1 is SNHLY and CDR2 is FYNNEI. Clones were sequenced by immunoSEQ multiplex PCR, and TCRdb holds only the in-frame ones, with some missing. The repertoire has around 53,000 clones, around 84% of them found once; the top ten carry approximately 13%. Sequencing used CD4+ or CD8+ T cells sorted from blood, obtained in a trial of the OX40 agonist ivuxolimab. The sequence was collected from an adult with an advanced solid tumor such as melanoma, head and neck, liver or kidney cancer. The V gene is TRBV2, the J gene TRBJ2-7; 15 bases line up with TRBD2. CDR3 sequence reads: CASKGLAGGRYEQYF. The CDR3, as DNA: TGTGCCAGCAAGGGACTAGCGGGAGGTCGCTACGAGCAGTACTTC.